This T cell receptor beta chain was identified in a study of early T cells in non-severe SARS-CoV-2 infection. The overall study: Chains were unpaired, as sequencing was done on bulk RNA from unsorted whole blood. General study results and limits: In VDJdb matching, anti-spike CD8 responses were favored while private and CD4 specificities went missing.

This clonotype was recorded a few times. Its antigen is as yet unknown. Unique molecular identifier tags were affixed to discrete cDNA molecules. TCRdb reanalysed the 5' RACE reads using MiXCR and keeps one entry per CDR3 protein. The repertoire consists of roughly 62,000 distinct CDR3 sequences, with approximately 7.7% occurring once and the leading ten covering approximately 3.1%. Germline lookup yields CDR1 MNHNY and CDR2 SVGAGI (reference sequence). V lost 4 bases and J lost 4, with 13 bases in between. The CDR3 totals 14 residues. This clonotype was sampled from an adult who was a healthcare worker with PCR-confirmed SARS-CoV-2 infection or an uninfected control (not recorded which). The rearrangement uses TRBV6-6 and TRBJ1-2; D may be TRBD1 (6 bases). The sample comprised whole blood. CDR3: CASSSQGTVYGYTF. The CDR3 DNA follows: TGTGCCAGCAGTTCACAGGGCACGGTCTATGGCTACACCTTC.